The present TCR beta chain was sequenced within a study of T cells after yellow fever vaccination. One entry per CDR3 protein results from TCRdb running MiXCR on the 5' RACE reads. The data contain over 250,000 distinct CDR3 sequences, about 4% of them singletons. This clonotype was observed a handful of times. Germline V gene sequence: CDR1 SGDLS, CDR2 YYNGEE. CDR3 length: 15 amino acids. V lost 4 bases, J lost 4 bases, and 8 bases stayed unmatched. The TCR originated in a young man who received the YFV17D yellow fever vaccine. The source material was PBMCs, sampled 5 days after the yellow fever booster vaccination. The rearrangement uses TRBV9 and TRBJ2-1, with 7 positions matching TRBD1. DNA of the CDR3: TGTGCCAGCAGCCCTCGGACAGGAGAATACAATGAGCAGTTCTTC. Its translation is CASSPRTGEYNEQFF.